This entry features one T cell receptor (beta chain) sequence. In its sample, this clone was seen once. There is no known antigen for this receptor. No clone much larger than this one lies a single base away; base qualities are absent. The data were taken from a study of OX40 agonist ivuxolimab in advanced cancers. For context, the study as a whole: Ivuxolimab was an agonistic, fully human IgG2 monoclonal antibody directed against OX40 (CD134), a costimulatory receptor. Partial responses occurred in three dose-escalation patients: two with cutaneous melanoma and one with hepatocellular carcinoma. Intravenous ivuxolimab was administered to patients every 2 weeks at six dose levels: 0.01, 0.1, 0.3, 1.5, 3 and 10 mg/kg. In the dose-escalation cohort, 70% to 85% of patients were male, and the mean age was approximately 60 years, with a range of about 23 to 90. Patients were allowed to have had prior anti-PD-1, anti-PD-L1 or anti-CTLA-4 therapy, and approximately 40% of the dose-escalation patients had previously received checkpoint inhibitors. Of the 50 to 55 dose-escalation patients, hepatocellular carcinoma was present in 19, melanoma in approximately 15, renal cell carcinoma in 9 and head and neck cancer in 9. The monotherapy dose-escalation portion (N ≈ 52 patients) of the phase I ivuxolimab trial is reported in the paper. Peripheral TCRbeta sequencing was intended to test whether TCR sequence diversity was altered and clonal T-cell expansion was caused by ivuxolimab.

Patients with a history of autoimmune disease or receiving systemic immunosuppression were excluded from the trial. In every dose cohort, peripheral blood was drawn for TCR sequencing at baseline, cycle 4 day 1, and cycle 7 day 1. The samples were drawn from a first-in-human, open-label, multicenter phase I dose-escalation trial of ivuxolimab. Adults with locally advanced or metastatic melanoma, renal cell carcinoma, hepatocellular carcinoma or head and neck squamous cell carcinoma were enrolled in the trial. Before TCR sequencing, CD4+ and CD8+ T cells were separately sorted from peripheral blood. Genomic DNA was isolated from the sorted cells so that the TCRbeta CDR3 region could be sequenced. TCRbeta CDR3 regions were sequenced using the immunoSEQ Assay. TCRdb holds this immuneACCESS table with in-frame rearrangements only. Some clones are missing; in checked studies, unresolved V genes explain under half, and the rest has no known cause. In all, the sample holds 78,000 or so clones, and roughly 92% of those were seen once. Around 2.8% of the sample goes to the ten largest clones.

Overall study results and their limits: Low levels of normalized T-cell clonal expansion were also seen in some patients who did not respond. In partial responders in the 0.1-3.0 mg/kg groups, normalized peripheral clonal expansion was found to be among the lowest, especially among CD8+ T cells. Which antigens the clonally expanded peripheral T cells were specific for was not determined. After ivuxolimab, more expanded clones were found on average in CD8+ T cells than in CD4+ T cells. At doses from 0.1 to 3.0 mg/kg, clonal expansion was seen in both CD4+ and CD8+ blood T cells between baseline and week 6.

The CDR1 and CDR2 encoded by the germline V gene (reference sequence) are WNHNN and SYGVQD. V is cut by 6 bases and J by 6 bases, and the space between the germline ends is 20 bases. Spanning cysteine to phenylalanine, the CDR3 consists of 15 amino acids. Only the CDR3 region is kept as DNA, spanning 45 bases read in frame from base 1. The TCR sequence derives from an adult with an advanced solid tumor such as melanoma, head and neck, liver or kidney cancer. The chain joins TRBV10-1 to TRBJ1-1, and perhaps TRBD1 as D gene, on 6 matching bases. Here the sequenced sample was CD4+ or CD8+ T cells sorted from blood, taken in a trial of the OX40 agonist ivuxolimab. The CDR3 loop reads CASSNPFTGSAEAFF. The nucleotide sequence reads TGCGCCAGCAGCAATCCCTTTACAGGGTCGGCTGAAGCTTTCTTT.